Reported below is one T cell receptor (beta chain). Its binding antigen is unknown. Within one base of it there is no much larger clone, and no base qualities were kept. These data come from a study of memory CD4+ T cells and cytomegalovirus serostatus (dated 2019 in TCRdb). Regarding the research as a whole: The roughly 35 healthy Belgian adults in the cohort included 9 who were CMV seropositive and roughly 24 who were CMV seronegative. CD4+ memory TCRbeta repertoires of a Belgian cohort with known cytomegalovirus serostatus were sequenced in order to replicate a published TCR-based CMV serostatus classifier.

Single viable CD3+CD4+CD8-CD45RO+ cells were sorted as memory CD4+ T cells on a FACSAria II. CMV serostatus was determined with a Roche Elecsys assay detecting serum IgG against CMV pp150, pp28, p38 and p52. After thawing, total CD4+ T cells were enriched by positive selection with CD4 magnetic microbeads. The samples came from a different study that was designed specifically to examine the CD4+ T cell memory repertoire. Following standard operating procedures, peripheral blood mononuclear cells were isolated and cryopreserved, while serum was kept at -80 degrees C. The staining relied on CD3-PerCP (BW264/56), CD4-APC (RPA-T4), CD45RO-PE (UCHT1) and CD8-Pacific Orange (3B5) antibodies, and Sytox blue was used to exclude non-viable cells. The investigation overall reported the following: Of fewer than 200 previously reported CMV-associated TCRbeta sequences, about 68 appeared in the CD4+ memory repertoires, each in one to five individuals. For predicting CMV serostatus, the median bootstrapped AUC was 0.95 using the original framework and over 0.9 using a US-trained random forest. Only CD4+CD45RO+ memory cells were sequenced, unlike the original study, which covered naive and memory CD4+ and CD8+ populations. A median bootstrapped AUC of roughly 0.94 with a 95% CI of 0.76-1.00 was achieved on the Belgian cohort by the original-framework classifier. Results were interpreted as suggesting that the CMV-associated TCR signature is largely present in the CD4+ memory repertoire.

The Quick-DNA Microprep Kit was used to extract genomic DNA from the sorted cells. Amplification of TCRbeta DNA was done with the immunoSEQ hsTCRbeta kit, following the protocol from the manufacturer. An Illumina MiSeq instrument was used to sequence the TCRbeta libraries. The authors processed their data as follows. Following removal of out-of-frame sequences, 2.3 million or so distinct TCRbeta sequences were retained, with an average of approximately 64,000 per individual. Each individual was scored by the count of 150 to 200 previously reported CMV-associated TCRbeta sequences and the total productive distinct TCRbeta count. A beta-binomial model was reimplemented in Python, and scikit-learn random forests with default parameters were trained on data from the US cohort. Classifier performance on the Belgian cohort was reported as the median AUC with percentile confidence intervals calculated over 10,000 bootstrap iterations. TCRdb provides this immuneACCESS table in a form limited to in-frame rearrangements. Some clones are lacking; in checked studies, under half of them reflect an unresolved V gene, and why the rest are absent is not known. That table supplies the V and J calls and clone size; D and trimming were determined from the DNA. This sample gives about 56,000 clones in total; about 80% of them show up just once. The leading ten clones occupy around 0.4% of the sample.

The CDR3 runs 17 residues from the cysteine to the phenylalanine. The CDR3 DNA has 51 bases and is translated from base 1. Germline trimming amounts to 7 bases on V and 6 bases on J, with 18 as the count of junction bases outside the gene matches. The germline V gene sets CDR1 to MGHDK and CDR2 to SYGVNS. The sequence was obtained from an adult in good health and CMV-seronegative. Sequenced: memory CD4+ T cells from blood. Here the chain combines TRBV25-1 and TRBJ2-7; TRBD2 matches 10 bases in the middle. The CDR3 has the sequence CASIRFKRGGKWGEQYF. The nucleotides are TGTGCCAGCATTCGGTTTAAGCGGGGGGGAAAATGGGGCGAGCAGTACTTC.